This T cell receptor beta chain was identified during a study of blood T cell repertoires in COVID-19 (TCRdb year 2020). Looking at the study overall: Samples covering the acute and convalescent phases of COVID-19 were provided by collaborators in the United States, Italy and Spain. The prospective study material was composed of cDNA or gDNA derived from T cells, B-cell-depleted T cells, or PBMCs. Subjects who had been exposed to COVID-19, were actively infected with it, or had recovered from it provided the deeply sampled blood TCRbeta repertoires that made up the dataset. The repertoires were released in a freely available public database intended as a resource for research on the immune response to SARS-CoV-2. The samples were drawn from the first 160 participants of the ongoing ImmuneRACE study and from 1,254 subjects provided by 6 global collaborators. The sample metadata nearly always contained a de-identified subject ID, COVID-19 status, age in years and sex. Where available, HLA class I and class II types were taken from metadata supplied by the sample provider and were not determined by assay-based typing.

TCRbeta CDR3 regions were amplified from genomic DNA by means of the immunoSEQ Assay, a bias-controlled multiplex PCR. For the original study's pipeline: Nucleated cell counts per sample were estimated from amplification of reference gene primers within the assay. Sequence reads were collapsed and filtered to measure the absolute abundance of every unique TCRbeta CDR3 rearrangement. For each sample, productive Simpson clonality was calculated as the square root of Simpson's diversity index across productive rearrangements. In TCRdb, the immuneACCESS table is reduced to in-frame sequences with V and J assigned. These tables do not hold every clone; where another copy was compared, an unresolved V gene accounts for under half, and the others remain unexplained. V and J calls and clone size are given by that table; D and trimming were obtained from the DNA. The sample table records around 230,000 clones; roughly 86% of these occur just once. The ten largest clones represent about 9.4% of the sample.

About this clone itself: What this receptor recognizes is not known. Base qualities are not provided; no much larger clone lies one nucleotide away.

The germline V and J ends show losses of 7 bases and 5 bases respectively, and no gene match explains 2 bases of the junction. In the germline V gene, CDR1 corresponds to MDHEN and CDR2 to SYDVKM. The CDR3 runs 13 residues from the cysteine to the phenylalanine. The DNA shown is the 39-base CDR3, in frame from base 1. Broader findings and caveats from the paper: The quantity of clinical and demographic metadata differed by source and by participant and was supplied without curation.

Participants in the prospective study were aged 18 to 89 years, lived in over 20 United States geographic areas, and enrolled through a virtual design. In the prospective study, participants were assigned to cohorts based on the clinical history participants reported in a screening survey and a study questionnaire. Each participant in the prospective study had whole blood, serum and a nasopharyngeal or oropharyngeal swab collected by mobile phlebotomists. Prospective study participants could optionally give additional blood draws and questionnaires over an approximately two-month period. Before DNA extraction, blood samples from the prospective study were shipped at room temperature or frozen.

The clonotype originates from a man between 18 and 29 years old with acute COVID-19. The chain links TRBV28 with TRBJ1-4; a stretch of 9 junction bases matches TRBD1. Sample: PBMCs or T cells enriched from blood (not recorded which). The nucleotide sequence reads as follows: TGTGCCAGCACGGGGACAGGGAATGAAAAACTGTTTTTT. Its protein is CASTGTGNEKLFF.